Listed below are T cell receptor beta chains from one sample, sequenced in a study of OX40 agonist ivuxolimab in advanced cancers. The repertoire was sequenced with immunoSEQ multiplex PCR; TCRdb's copy has only in-frame clones and lacks some. The profile shows under 25,000 clones, around 84% of them singletons. This sample comprised CD4+ or CD8+ T cells sorted from blood, obtained in a trial of the OX40 agonist ivuxolimab. The receptors shown here come from an adult with an advanced solid tumor such as melanoma, head and neck, liver or kidney cancer. Both conserved end residues are part of each CDR3. D genes are given only for firm matches. Only some rows state a clone size, as once, few, many or a class for expanded clones.

v_gene: TRBV6-1
j_gene: TRBJ2-1
d_gene: TRBD2
abundance: NA
CDR3nt: TGTGCCAGCAGTGAATCTTGGCGGGAGAGCAATGAGCAGTTCTTC
CDR3aa: CASSESWRESNEQFF

v_gene: TRBV7-3
j_gene: TRBJ2-1
d_gene: NA
abundance: NA
CDR3nt: TGTGCCAGCAGTCCGGGGAACAATGAGCAGTTCTTC
CDR3aa: CASSPGNNEQFF

v_gene: TRBV27
j_gene: TRBJ2-6
d_gene: NA
abundance: NA
CDR3nt: TGTGCCAGCAGTCTGACCAGTCCAACCGGGGCCAACGTCCTGACTTTC
CDR3aa: CASSLTSPTGANVLTF

v_gene: TRBV11-1
j_gene: TRBJ2-3
d_gene: NA
abundance: NA
CDR3nt: TGTGCCAGCAGCTTGGGTCTCGCAGATACGCAGTATTTT
CDR3aa: CASSLGLADTQYF

v_gene: TRBV7-6
j_gene: TRBJ2-7
d_gene: NA
abundance: few
CDR3nt: TGTGCCAGCAGCTTAGACTCAGGCCTATACGAGCAGTACTTC
CDR3aa: CASSLDSGLYEQYF

v_gene: TRBV5-1
j_gene: TRBJ2-5
d_gene: NA
abundance: NA
CDR3nt: TGCGCCAGCAGCTTGGCCGGGGTATCGGCTCAAGAGACCCAGTACTTC
CDR3aa: CASSLAGVSAQETQYF

v_gene: TRBV6-5
j_gene: TRBJ2-2
d_gene: NA
abundance: NA
CDR3nt: TGTGCCAGCAGTCTCGGGGGGCCCGGGGAGCTGTTTTTT
CDR3aa: CASSLGGPGELFF

v_gene: TRBV9
j_gene: TRBJ1-2
d_gene: TRBD1
abundance: NA
CDR3nt: TGTGCCAGCAGCGCCCGTACAGGGGGCCTTTATGGCTACACCTTC
CDR3aa: CASSARTGGLYGYTF

v_gene: TRBV6-5
j_gene: TRBJ2-7
d_gene: TRBD1
abundance: NA
CDR3nt: TGTGCCAGCAGTTGGGACAGGGGGCCCTACGAGCAGTACTTC
CDR3aa: CASSWDRGPYEQYF

v_gene: TRBV4-1
j_gene: TRBJ1-5
d_gene: NA
abundance: NA
CDR3nt: TGCGCCAGCAGCCAAGGCCAGTTTGACAATCAGCCCCAGCATTTT
CDR3aa: CASSQGQFDNQPQHF

v_gene: TRBV11-2
j_gene: TRBJ1-2
d_gene: NA
abundance: NA
CDR3nt: TGTGCCAGCAGAGCTAACCTCATGTCCCTTAACTATGGCTACACCTTC
CDR3aa: CASRANLMSLNYGYTF

v_gene: TRBV28
j_gene: TRBJ2-7
d_gene: TRBD1
abundance: NA
CDR3nt: TGTGCCAGCAATCACTGGACAGGGCTTACCTACGAGCAGTACTTC
CDR3aa: CASNHWTGLTYEQYF

v_gene: TRBV7-9
j_gene: TRBJ2-3
d_gene: NA
abundance: NA
CDR3nt: TGTGCCAGCAGCCCCGCCGATACGCAGTATTTT
CDR3aa: CASSPADTQYF

v_gene: TRBV9
j_gene: TRBJ2-5
d_gene: NA
abundance: once
CDR3nt: TGTGCCAGCAGCGTAAAGTGGGGGCTCGAGACCCAGTACTTC
CDR3aa: CASSVKWGLETQYF

v_gene: TRBV6-6
j_gene: TRBJ2-7
d_gene: NA
abundance: NA
CDR3nt: TGTGCCAGCAGTTACATGCAGGGGTCGACCTACGAGCAGTACTTC
CDR3aa: CASSYMQGSTYEQYF

v_gene: TRBV7-6
j_gene: TRBJ2-6
d_gene: NA
abundance: NA
CDR3nt: TGTGCCAGCAGCTTAGAAGAGGTCAACGTCCTGACTTTC
CDR3aa: CASSLEEVNVLTF

v_gene: TRBV6-1
j_gene: TRBJ2-5
d_gene: TRBD2
abundance: NA
CDR3nt: TGTGCCAGCAGTGAGTGGATAGCGGGAGGCCCGAGGGAGACCCAGTACTTC
CDR3aa: CASSEWIAGGPRETQYF

v_gene: TRBV2
j_gene: TRBJ2-5
d_gene: NA
abundance: NA
CDR3nt: TGTGCCAGCAGTGTCTATCAGGGGGGGGAGACCCAGTACTTC
CDR3aa: CASSVYQGGETQYF

v_gene: TRBV9
j_gene: TRBJ2-7
d_gene: NA
abundance: NA
CDR3nt: TGTGCCAGCAGCGTAGGGCTGTACTACGAGCAGTACTTC
CDR3aa: CASSVGLYYEQYF

v_gene: TRBV11-1
j_gene: TRBJ2-1
d_gene: NA
abundance: NA
CDR3nt: TGTGCCAGCAGACTCTCTACGAGCTCCTACAATGAGCAGTTCTTC
CDR3aa: CASRLSTSSYNEQFF

v_gene: TRBV7-6
j_gene: TRBJ1-1
d_gene: TRBD1
abundance: NA
CDR3nt: TGTGCCAGCAGCACCAACAGGGGGTACACTGAAGCTTTCTTT
CDR3aa: CASSTNRGYTEAFF

v_gene: TRBV5-6
j_gene: TRBJ2-4
d_gene: TRBD1
abundance: few
CDR3nt: TGTGCCAGCAGCTCGACAGGGGGCGTTAAGAACATTCAGTACTTC
CDR3aa: CASSSTGGVKNIQYF

v_gene: TRBV6-1
j_gene: TRBJ1-1
d_gene: TRBD1
abundance: NA
CDR3nt: TGTGCCAGCAGTGAAGCGCCGACAGGGCGGGATGAAGCTTTCTTT
CDR3aa: CASSEAPTGRDEAFF